These 15 T cell receptor beta chains were all obtained from the same sample, sequenced in a study of blood T cell repertoires in COVID-19. Only in-frame clones appear in the TCRdb table, and some are missing; sequencing was by immunoSEQ multiplex PCR. The sample yields 300,000 to 350,000 clones, about 93% seen once. Material: peripheral blood. The receptors were gathered from a woman aged 25 to 39 with COVID-19, enrolled during active disease.

The rearrangement uses TRBV3-1 (or the pseudogene TRBV3-2) and TRBJ1-2; D remains unclear. Germline loops: CDR1 LGHDT, CDR2 YNNKEL (reference sequence). The CDR3 contains 13 residues. V lost 1 base and J lost 8, with 11 bases in between. Written as DNA, the CDR3 is TGTGCCAGCAGCCAAGGAGAGGGCCGCGGCTACACCTTC. Translated, it gives CASSQGEGRGYTF.

The chain combines TRBV24-1 with TRBJ1-4; the match to TRBD1 covers 7 bases. V trimming: 3 bases; J trimming: 8 bases; junction bases outside the gene matches: 8. CDR1 and CDR2 from the germline V gene are KGHDR and SFDVKD. The CDR3 spans 15 residues. The CDR3 region is CATSDPRQGEEKLFF. The DNA for the CDR3 is TGTGCCACCAGTGATCCTAGACAGGGAGAGGAAAAACTGTTTTTT.

The V call is TRBV10-2, the J call TRBJ2-5, with a possible D match to TRBD2 (7 bases). Germline CDR1 is WSHSY and CDR2 is SAAADI. The CDR3 loop spans 12 amino acids. With 7 bases removed from V and 4 bases from J, the gap between germline ends came to 10 bases. CDR3 region: CASKGGRETQYF. CDR3 in DNA: TGCGCCAGCAAGGGGGGGCGAGAGACCCAGTACTTC.

The chain carries TRBV27 and TRBJ2-3; maybe TRBD1 (6 bases). The CDR3 is 14 amino acids. V gave up 4 bases and J gave up 1 base, with 9 bases separating them. CDR1 and CDR2 from the germline V gene are MNHEY and SMNVEV (reference sequence). CDR3 DNA sequence: TGTGCCAGCAGTTACAGACAGGGCACAGATACGCAGTATTTT. It yields the protein CASSYRQGTDTQYF.

The V call is TRBV27, the J call TRBJ2-7, with 7 nucleotides matching TRBD1. The V gene end was trimmed by 5 bases and the J gene end by 4 bases; junction bases not matched to a gene: 11. The germline V gene encodes CDR1 MNHEY and CDR2 SMNVEV (reference sequence). This CDR3 is built from 15 residues. The CDR3 reads CASSLQGQSPYEQYF. The CDR3 DNA reads as TGTGCCAGCAGTCTCCAGGGACAGTCCCCATACGAGCAGTACTTC.

This chain connects TRBV4-1 to TRBJ2-7; TRBD2 matches at 10 bases. Germline lookup yields CDR1 MGHRA and CDR2 YSYEKL. J gave up 3 bases and V 1 base, and 3 bases lay outside the gene matches. The CDR3 is 15 residues long. The CDR3 DNA sequence: TGCGCCAGCAGCCAAGGACTAGCGGGCGGCTACGAGCAGTACTTC. It codes for CASSQGLAGGYEQYF.

CDR3 nucleotide sequence: TGTGCCAGCAGCTTAGCCTACAGGCCCATGGAGACCCAGTACTTC. Translating it yields CASSLAYRPMETQYF. The J gene is TRBJ2-5, the V gene TRBV11-2; D is perhaps TRBD1 (5 bases). V was clipped by 1 base and J by 5 bases, with 14 bases between them. This CDR3 has 15 amino acids. Germline V CDR1 and CDR2: SGHAT, FQNNGV. The whole variable domain, filled in from reference TRBV11-2 and TRBJ2-5, reads EAGVAQSPRYKIIEKRQSVAFWCNPISGHATLYWYQQILGQGPKLLIQFQNNGVVDDSQLPKDRFSAERLKGVDSTLKIQPAKLEDSAVYLCASSLAYRPMETQYFGPGTRLLVL.

This chain uses TRBV9 with TRBJ1-2; no reliable D call. Trimming cost V 0 bases and J 4 bases, with 10 bases left between them. The CDR3 extends over 14 amino acids. The germline gives CDR1 SGDLS, CDR2 YYNGEE. The CDR3 reads CASSVGREPYGYTF. In DNA, the CDR3 is TGTGCCAGCAGCGTAGGCCGGGAACCCTATGGCTACACCTTC.

The rearrangement links TRBV6-5 to TRBJ2-1; a possible D gene is TRBD2 (6 bases). V was cut by 6 bases and J by 7 bases, with 7 bases left in between. The CDR3 has 11 amino acids. CDR1 is MNHEY, CDR2 SVGAGI, per germline. As DNA, the CDR3 is TGTGCCAGCAGGGGGAGGAATGAGCAGTTCTTC. It codes for CASRGRNEQFF.

Only a few counts were recorded for this clone. CDR3 sequence: CASALSRGSFSNQPQHF. DNA of the CDR3: TGTGCCAGCGCCCTAAGCCGAGGATCTTTTAGCAATCAGCCCCAGCATTTT. The chain joins TRBV5-7 to TRBJ1-5; D not certain. TRBV5-7 is sorted into the ORF group, with uncertain function. The V gene lost 7 bases and the J gene lost 0 bases, with 20 bases spanning the gap. The CDR3 length is 17 residues.

The rearrangement joins TRBV5-4 to TRBJ1-6; D gene unclear. Germline CDR1 and CDR2: SGHNT and YYREEE (reference sequence). The CDR3 is 15 amino acids. V was shortened by 3 bases and J by 7 bases, with 14 bases between the two germline ends. The CDR3 DNA is TGTGCCAGCAGCTCCGGGATCCTCGGGAATTCACCCCTCCACTTT. Translated, it gives CASSSGILGNSPLHF. Full variable domain (missing parts from reference TRBV5-4 and TRBJ1-6): ETGVTQSPTHLIKTRGQQVTLRCSSQSGHNTVSWYQQALGQGPQFIFQYYREEENGRGNFPPRFSGLQFPNYSSELNVNALELDDSALYLCASSSGILGNSPLHFGNGTRLTVT.

In this sample, this clone turned up a few times. The CDR3 protein is CASSPYDRVTGELFF. In DNA, the CDR3 is TGTGCCAGCTCACCTTACGACAGGGTGACCGGGGAGCTGTTTTTT. The chain employs TRBV18 and TRBJ2-2; 7 bases align to TRBD1. Trimming cost V 3 bases and J 5 bases; bases outside gene matches: 6. Germline lookup yields CDR1 KGHSH and CDR2 LQKENI. The CDR3 loop spans 15 amino acids.

The chain is built from TRBV2 and TRBJ1-1; D is perhaps TRBD1 (5 bases). There are 16 residues in the CDR3. The V end was cut by 7 bases, the J end by 3 bases, with 21 bases between. Germline-derived CDR1 and CDR2 are SNHLY and FYNNEI. The CDR3 region has the DNA TGTGCCAGCACCCGGCAGGGCCAAAGAAGGGACACTGAAGCTTTCTTT. Residues: CASTRQGQRRDTEAFF.

The CDR3: CASIGQGRKKLFF. CDR3 DNA: TGCGCCAGCATTGGACAGGGAAGGAAAAAACTGTTTTTT. The chain is built from TRBV10-1 and TRBJ1-4; 8 bases align to TRBD1. The CDR3 contains 13 residues. J lost 9 bases, V lost 7 bases, and 7 bases had no gene match. The germline V gene encodes CDR1 WNHNN and CDR2 SYGVQD (reference sequence).

This clone was observed a few times. The chain recombines TRBV28 with TRBJ1-2; D is uncertain. This CDR3 contains 14 residues. CDR1 is MDHEN, CDR2 SYDVKM, per germline. V dropped 1 base and J dropped 4 bases, with 10 bases sitting between them. The CDR3 nucleotides read TGTGCCAGCAGTTTATCGAACAGCGGCTATGGCTACACCTTC. Translated, it gives CASSLSNSGYGYTF.